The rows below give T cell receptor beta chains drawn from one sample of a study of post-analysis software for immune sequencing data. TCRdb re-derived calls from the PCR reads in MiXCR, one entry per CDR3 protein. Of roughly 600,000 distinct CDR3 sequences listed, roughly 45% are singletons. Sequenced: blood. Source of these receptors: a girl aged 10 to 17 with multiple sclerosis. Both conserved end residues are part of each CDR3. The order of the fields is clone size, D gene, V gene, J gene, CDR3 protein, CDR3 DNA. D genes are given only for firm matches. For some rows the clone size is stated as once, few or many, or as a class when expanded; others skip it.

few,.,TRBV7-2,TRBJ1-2,CASSLFLTNYGYTF,TGTGCCAGCAGCTTATTTCTCACCAACTATGGCTACACCTTC
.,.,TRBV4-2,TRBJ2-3,CASSQDKPGLETQYF,TGTGCCAGCAGCCAAGATAAACCCGGCTTAGAGACGCAGTATTTT
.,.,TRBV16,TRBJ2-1,CASSRVNGYNEQFF,TGTGCCAGCAGCCGGGTTAATGGATACAATGAGCAGTTCTTC
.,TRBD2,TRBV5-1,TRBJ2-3,CVSSSGTRRITTDTQYF,TGCGTCAGCAGCTCCGGGACTAGGAGGATCACTACAGATACGCAGTATTTT
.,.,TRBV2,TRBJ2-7,CASSGPDVHEQYF,TGTGCCAGCAGTGGACCAGACGTCCACGAGCAGTACTTC
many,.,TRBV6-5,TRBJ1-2,CASSSNTNYGYTF,TGTGCCAGCAGTTCCAATACTAACTATGGCTACACCTTC
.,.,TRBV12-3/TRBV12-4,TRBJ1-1,CASSFLGGQGTEAFF,TGTGCCAGCAGTTTCCTAGGGGGGCAAGGAACTGAAGCTTTCTTT
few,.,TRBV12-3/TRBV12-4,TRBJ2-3,CASSLVLGLGTDTQYF,TGTGCCAGCAGTTTAGTACTAGGTCTCGGCACAGATACGCAGTATTTT
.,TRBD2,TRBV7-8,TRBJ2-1,CASSLARLAGVGYNEQFF,TGTGCCAGCAGCTTAGCGCGACTAGCGGGAGTAGGTTACAATGAGCAGTTCTTC
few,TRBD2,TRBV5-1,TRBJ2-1,CASSRATSGGRNEQFF,TGCGCCAGCAGCAGAGCTACTAGCGGGGGAAGAAATGAGCAGTTCTTC
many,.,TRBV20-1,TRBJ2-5,CSARDYRAGETQYF,TGCAGTGCTAGAGATTACAGGGCCGGGGAGACCCAGTACTTC
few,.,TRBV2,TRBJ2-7,CASDRGSEQYF,TGTGCCAGCGATCGGGGCTCCGAGCAGTACTTC
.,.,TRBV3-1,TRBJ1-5,CASSPQVVVQPKHF,TGTGCCAGCAGCCCGCAGGTTGTTGTTCAGCCCAAGCATTTT
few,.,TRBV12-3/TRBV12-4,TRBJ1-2,CASSWDDGGYTF,TGTGCCAGCAGTTGGGACGACGGTGGCTACACCTTC
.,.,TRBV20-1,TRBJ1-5,CSATGLGARSNQPQHF,TGCAGTGCCACGGGACTGGGGGCGAGGAGCAATCAGCCCCAGCATTTT
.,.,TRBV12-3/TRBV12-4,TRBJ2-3,CASSRRWERSTDTQYF,TGTGCCAGCAGTCGCCGTTGGGAACGTAGCACAGATACGCAGTATTTT
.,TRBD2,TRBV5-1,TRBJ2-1,CASSQSGGASTEQFF,TGCGCCAGCAGCCAGAGCGGGGGGGCTTCGACTGAGCAGTTCTTC
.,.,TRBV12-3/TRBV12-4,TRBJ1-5,CASSAGRESNQPQHF,TGTGCCAGCAGTGCGGGCAGAGAAAGCAATCAGCCCCAGCATTTT
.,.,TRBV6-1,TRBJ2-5,CASSVVTGETQYF,TGTGCCAGCAGTGTAGTGACAGGAGAGACCCAGTACTTC
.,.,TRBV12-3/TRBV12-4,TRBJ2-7,CASSLSRDMGEGEEQYF,TGTGCCAGCAGTTTATCGAGAGATATGGGCGAGGGGGAAGAGCAGTACTTC
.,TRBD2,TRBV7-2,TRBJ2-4,CASSLTSGGARNIQYF,TGTGCCAGCAGCTTAACTAGCGGGGGGGCCAGAAACATTCAGTACTTC
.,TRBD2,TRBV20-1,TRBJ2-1,CSAYSGAGLYNEQFF,TGCAGTGCATATAGCGGGGCGGGACTCTACAATGAGCAGTTCTTC
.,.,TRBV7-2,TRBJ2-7,CASSSPEVYEQYF,TGTGCCAGCAGCTCTCCCGAGGTCTACGAGCAGTACTTC
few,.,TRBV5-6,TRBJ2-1,CASSFQGNFYNEQFF,TGTGCCAGCAGCTTTCAGGGAAACTTCTACAATGAGCAGTTCTTC
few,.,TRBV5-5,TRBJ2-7,CASSSDLGRSPYEQYF,TGTGCCAGCAGCTCGGACCTGGGTAGATCCCCCTACGAGCAGTACTTC
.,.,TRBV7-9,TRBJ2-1,CASIPGAGDEQFF,TGTGCCAGTATTCCTGGGGCAGGCGATGAGCAGTTCTTC
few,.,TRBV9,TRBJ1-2,CASSVGQGDGYTF,TGTGCCAGCAGCGTAGGTCAGGGAGATGGCTACACCTTC
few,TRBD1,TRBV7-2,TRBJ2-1,CASSPGQGYGEQFF,TGTGCCAGCAGTCCGGGACAGGGCTATGGTGAGCAGTTCTTC
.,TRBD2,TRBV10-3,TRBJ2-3,CAISDGFGTSGRSLTDTQYF,TGTGCCATCAGTGATGGTTTTGGGACTAGCGGGAGAAGCCTCACAGATACGCAGTATTTT
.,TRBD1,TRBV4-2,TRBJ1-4,CASSRDGQGVEKLFF,TGTGCCAGCAGCCGAGACGGACAGGGTGTTGAAAAACTGTTTTTT
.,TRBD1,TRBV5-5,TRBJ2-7,CASSTGDRVYEQYF,TGTGCCAGCAGCACCGGGGACAGGGTCTACGAGCAGTACTTC
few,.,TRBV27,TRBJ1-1,CASSPLGVNTEAFF,TGTGCCAGCAGTCCCTTGGGTGTGAACACTGAAGCTTTCTTT
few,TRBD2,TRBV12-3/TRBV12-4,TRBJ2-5,CASSPGLEAYEQYF,TGTGCCAGCAGTCCAGGACTAGAGGCCTATGAGCAGTACTTC
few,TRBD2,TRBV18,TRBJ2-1,CASSPGGGANEQFF,TGTGCCAGCTCACCAGGCGGGGGGGCCAATGAGCAGTTCTTC
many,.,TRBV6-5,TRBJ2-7,CASSQGTVYEQYF,TGTGCCAGCAGCCAGGGGACGGTATACGAGCAGTACTTC